The 20 T cell receptor beta chains reported below all come from one sample, sequenced in a study of T-cell memory formation after mild COVID-19. TCRdb processed the 5' RACE reads anew with MiXCR; each CDR3 protein has one entry. The sample carries 400,000 or so distinct CDR3 sequences, roughly 20% recorded once. The specimen was PBMCs or a T cell subset sorted from them (not recorded which). The source of these receptors is an adult woman who had mild COVID-19 (a few samples of this study predate the infection). Cell type and time point are not known.

The gene calls are TRBV12-3 or TRBV12-4 and TRBJ1-5; D gene uncertain. V was pared by 6 bases and J by 0 bases, with 12 bases between. The CDR3 has 15 amino acids. This CDR3 reads CASRKSGGSNQPQHF. In DNA, the CDR3 is TGTGCCAGCAGGAAATCCGGAGGTAGCAATCAGCCCCAGCATTTT.

V is TRBV9 and J is TRBJ2-1; 8 bases line up with TRBD1. V trimming: 2 bases; J trimming: 4 bases; junction bases outside the gene matches: 5. CDR3 length: 15 amino acids. Germline CDR1 reads SGDLS; CDR2 reads YYNGEE. The CDR3 loop is CASSVDRGGYNEQFF. The CDR3 nucleotides read TGTGCCAGCAGCGTCGACAGGGGTGGGTACAATGAGCAGTTCTTC.

This clonotype was found a few times. The rearrangement uses TRBV18 and TRBJ2-1; perhaps TRBD2 as D (5 bases). The CDR3 is 15 residues long. The V gene lost 2 bases and the J gene lost 8 bases, with 16 bases spanning the gap. Per the germline V gene, CDR1 is KGHSH and CDR2 is LQKENI. CDR3 amino acids: CASSPGYLEGDEQFF. The CDR3 DNA sequence: TGTGCCAGCTCACCAGGATACCTCGAGGGAGATGAGCAGTTCTTC. The full variable domain, in which reference TRBV18 and TRBJ2-1 provide the parts outside the CDR3, is NAGVMQNPRHLVRRRGQEARLRCSPMKGHSHVYWYRQLPEEGLKFMVYLQKENIIDESGMPKERFSAEFPKEGPSILRIQQVVRGDSAAYFCASSPGYLEGDEQFFGPGTRLTVL.

The V call is TRBV11-2, the J call TRBJ1-1; D is unclear. The CDR3 runs to 13 residues. The V end was cut by 5 bases, the J end by 2 bases, with 9 bases between. Germline V CDR1 and CDR2: SGHAT, FQNNGV. CDR3 sequence: CASSGGFNTEAFF. The CDR3 bases are TGTGCCAGCAGCGGCGGGTTCAACACTGAAGCTTTCTTT.

In this sample, this clonotype turned up a few times. The chain is built from TRBV24-1 and TRBJ2-1; 7 bases agree with TRBD1. Trimming removed 3 bases from V and 7 bases from J; junction bases left unmatched: 8. Germline loops: CDR1 KGHDR, CDR2 SFDVKD. This CDR3 is 15 amino acids long. Written as DNA, the CDR3 is TGTGCCACCAGTGATCCGTACAGGGGTAGGAATGAGCAGTTCTTC. It encodes CATSDPYRGRNEQFF.

The CDR3 DNA reads as TGTGCCAGCAGTCAAACCCCCGGGCCCTATGGCTACACCTTC. Protein product: CASSQTPGPYGYTF. The chain recombines TRBV6-2 or TRBV6-3 with TRBJ1-2; no clear D gene. The V end was cut by 5 bases, the J end by 4 bases, with 14 bases between. The CDR3 is made up of 14 amino acids. The germline gives CDR1 MNHEY, CDR2 SVGEGT.

A few counts support this clonotype. J is TRBJ2-3 and V is TRBV7-3, with 8 bases matching TRBD2. The germline CDR1 and CDR2 sequences are SGHTA and FQGTGA. The CDR3 sequence is 14 residues long. The V gene end was trimmed by 4 bases and the J gene end by 6 bases; junction bases not matched to a gene: 6. CDR3 coding DNA: TGTGCCAGCAGCTCCATTAGCGGGAAGGATACGCAGTATTTT. Amino acid sequence: CASSSISGKDTQYF.

This clonotype was found a few times. The V gene is TRBV2, the J gene TRBJ1-1, with 8 bases fitting TRBD1. Germline CDR1 reads SNHLY; CDR2 reads FYNNEI. The CDR3 sequence is 15 residues long. The junction had 5 bases not matched to a gene; V was cut back by 1 base and J by 4 bases. The CDR3: CASSEVRQGATEAFF. Written as DNA, the CDR3 is TGTGCCAGCAGTGAAGTTCGTCAGGGGGCCACTGAAGCTTTCTTT.

This clonotype came up a few times. This sequence joins TRBV5-6 and TRBJ2-1; maybe TRBD2 (5 bases). V gave up 2 bases and J gave up 15 bases, with 12 bases separating them. The CDR3 is 11 amino acids. CDR1 SGHDT and CDR2 YYEEEE come from the germline V gene. The CDR3 sequence is CASSFRGKGFF. For the CDR3, the DNA is TGTGCCAGCAGCTTTCGGGGAAAGGGGTTCTTC.

This clonotype has just a few counts. The CDR3 region is CATQGPSTDTQYF. The DNA for the CDR3 is TGTGCCACCCAGGGACCGAGCACAGATACGCAGTATTTT. V usage is TRBV12-3 or TRBV12-4 and J usage is TRBJ2-3, with D perhaps being TRBD1 or TRBD2 (5 bases each). Trimming removed 10 bases from V and 0 bases from J, with 11 bases in between. This CDR3 has 13 amino acids.

This clonotype was observed at least ten times. The chain is built from TRBV24-1 and TRBJ2-7; D remains unclear. This CDR3 has 11 residues. Trimming took off 1 base at V and 5 bases at J, with 2 bases between the two ends. Germline CDR1 is KGHDR and CDR2 is SFDVKD. This CDR3 is CATSDFNEQYF. DNA for the CDR3: TGTGCCACCAGTGATTTCAACGAGCAGTACTTC.

In this sample, this clonotype turned up a few times. J is TRBJ2-6 and V is TRBV20-1, with unresolved D. Per the germline V gene, CDR1 is DFQATT and CDR2 is SNEGSKA (reference sequence). The CDR3 contains 15 residues. Trimming removed 2 bases at V and 0 bases at J, with 8 bases between. CDR3: CSARNSNSGANVLTF. CDR3 DNA sequence: TGCAGTGCTAGAAACAGCAACTCTGGGGCCAACGTCCTGACTTTC.

This clonotype was seen only a few times. The rearrangement links TRBV4-1 to TRBJ1-5, with 7 bases aligning to TRBD1. With V trimmed by 0 bases and J by 4 bases, 3 bases remained unmatched. This CDR3 is 15 amino acids long. Looked up from germline, CDR1 is MGHRA and CDR2 is YSYEKL. CDR3 nucleotide sequence: TGCGCCAGCAGCCAAGACCGGGACAGAAATCAGCCCCAGCATTTT. This encodes CASSQDRDRNQPQHF.

The chain joins TRBV5-1 to TRBJ2-1; D possibly corresponds to TRBD1 (6 bases). Germline CDR1 is SGHRS and CDR2 is YFSETQ. The CDR3 consists of 17 residues. Trimming took 0 bases from V and 2 from J, leaving 15 bases between them. CDR3 sequence: CASSLEDRRGPYNEQFF. The CDR3 region has the DNA TGCGCCAGCAGCTTGGAGGATCGCAGGGGACCCTACAATGAGCAGTTCTTC.

This clonotype was detected a few times. The rearrangement joins TRBV12-3 or TRBV12-4 to TRBJ1-1; D remains ambiguous. CDR3 length: 15 amino acids. Trimming took off 1 base at V and 2 bases at J, with 11 bases between the two ends. CDR3 protein: CASSLVIGVNTEAFF. The CDR3 nucleotides are TGTGCCAGCAGTTTAGTGATCGGAGTTAACACTGAAGCTTTCTTT.

The V gene is TRBV28, the J gene TRBJ2-7; 10 bases fit TRBD1. Germline trimming cut 7 bases from V and 5 bases from J; bases unmatched to any gene: 8. The germline gives CDR1 MDHEN, CDR2 SYDVKM. The length of the CDR3 is 14 residues. CDR3 region: CASTRSGQGNEQYF. In DNA form, the CDR3 reads TGTGCCAGCACTAGATCGGGACAGGGGAACGAGCAGTACTTC.

The chain uses TRBV18 and TRBJ2-7; TRBD2 matches 8 bases. Germline V gene data show CDR1 as KGHSH and CDR2 as LQKENI. J lost 6 bases, V lost 4 bases, and 8 bases had no gene match. The CDR3 is made up of 14 amino acids. CDR3 loop: CASSLLNAGGEQYF. CDR3 DNA sequence: TGTGCCAGCTCACTCTTGAACGCGGGGGGCGAGCAGTACTTC.

The chain is built from TRBV20-1 and TRBJ2-4, with 7 positions matching TRBD2. This CDR3 is built from 15 residues. CDR1 is DFQATT and CDR2 is SNEGSKA in the germline V gene (reference sequence). With 5 bases clipped from V and 1 base from J, the junction kept 8 bases outside the gene matches. The CDR3 reads CSAPLGGSAKNIQYF. The DNA for the CDR3 is TGCAGTGCTCCCCTTGGCGGGAGTGCCAAAAACATTCAGTACTTC.

V usage is TRBV19 and J usage is TRBJ2-5, with TRBD2 identical over 8 bases. Germline CDR1 and CDR2: LNHDA and SQIVND (reference sequence). The ends lost 10 bases at V and 2 bases at J; junction bases unmatched: 9. The CDR3 spans 14 residues. CDR3 amino acids: CATDGGAVQETQYF. CDR3 sequence (DNA): TGTGCCACTGACGGGGGGGCAGTACAAGAGACCCAGTACTTC.

This clonotype has only a few counts. The chain links TRBV12-3 or TRBV12-4 to TRBJ1-1; D uncertain. This CDR3 is built from 11 residues. Trimming pared 6 bases from V and 6 bases from J, leaving 8 bases between. The CDR3 spells CASRTGSEAFF. CDR3 DNA: TGTGCCAGCAGGACGGGATCTGAAGCTTTCTTT.